This T cell receptor beta chain derives from a study of T cell repertoires in cytomegalovirus infection. In the study overall: Selected CMV epitopes included recently identified HLA-C-restricted ones as well as well-studied HLA-B-restricted ones. Public TCR beta signatures were indicative of both CMV infection and a matching HLA type.

The CDR3 is made up of 17 amino acids. V was shortened by 7 bases and J by 5 bases, with 26 bases between the two germline ends. Germline loops: CDR1 MNHNS, CDR2 SASEGT. Overall study results and limits: HLA-C-restricted TCR beta clonotypes specific for CMV led the ex vivo response.

This clonotype turned up a few times. Its antigen is still unknown. TCRdb re-called the reads through MiXCR, storing one row per CDR3 protein. This sample carries roughly 990,000 distinct CDR3 sequences, approximately 31% of them seen once, and the ten largest clones take 13%. The chain joins TRBV6-1 to TRBJ2-5, with unresolved D. The sequence derives from a human donor in good health (CMV status not recorded). Some clones in this sample may be carry-over from other donors' samples. The sequenced sample was cultured CD8+ T cells from PBMCs, obtained from culture after CMV antigen stimulation. The CDR3 sequence: CASNHLRAKEERETQYF. CDR3 DNA: TGTGCCAGCAACCACCTTAGGGCCAAAGAAGAGAGGGAGACCCAGTACTTC.